The clone carrying this T cell receptor beta chain showed up just once. What it binds is not known. This entry comes from a study of cytomegalovirus exposure and HLA in healthy donors. Whole-study results and caveats: The classifier, whose performance was assessed in both the original and validation cohorts, reportedly diagnosed cytomegalovirus status with high specificity and sensitivity.

PCR used 60 Vbeta primers and 13 Jbeta primers. TCRdb keeps only in-frame clones here, not all; method: immunoSEQ multiplex PCR. The sample yields 150,000 or so clones, more than 60% seen once. The CDR3 extends over 15 amino acids. Germline CDR1 SGDLS, CDR2 YYNGEE. V lost 2 bases, J lost 4 bases, and 6 bases stayed unmatched. Sequenced sample: PBMCs. The rearrangement links TRBV9 to TRBJ2-5; 9 bases agree with TRBD2. The TCR sequence derives from a man between 35 and 55 years old in good health and CMV-seronegative. The CDR3 loop reads CASSVYSGGGETQYF. DNA for the CDR3: TGTGCCAGCAGCGTTTATAGCGGGGGAGGAGAGACCCAGTACTTC.